This TCR beta chain was identified in a study of long-term antiretroviral therapy in people with HIV. General observations from the study: The study collected blood between the mid-2000s and the late 2010s, possibly under older ART regimens.

This CDR3 spans 14 amino acids. The V end lost 0 bases, the J end lost 2 bases, and 7 bases lay between the germline ends. CDR1 is ENHRY, CDR2 SYGVKD, per germline. It was version v3.0 of the immunoSEQ assay that was run at survey level. Profiled with immunoSEQ multiplex PCR; TCRdb holds only in-frame clones, not every one. The sample consists of 17,000 or so clones, 75% to 90% of them appearing once. Notes on this clone: The antigen remains undetermined.

The sample consisted of unsorted PBMCs, taken 4.2 years after starting antiretroviral therapy. The chain couples TRBV10-3 to TRBJ1-2; D uncertain. The sequence was obtained from a man aged 50 to 59 with HIV. This CDR3 is CAISESNGNYGYTF. The CDR3 nucleotides are TGTGCCATCAGTGAGTCGAACGGAAACTATGGCTACACCTTC.